This T cell receptor (beta chain) was identified during a study of cytomegalovirus exposure and HLA in healthy donors. 60 Vbeta and 13 Jbeta primers were used in PCR. Libraries were prepared by immunoSEQ multiplex PCR; TCRdb keeps only in-frame clonotypes and omits some of them. The sample contains around 120,000 clones, approximately 66% of which appear only once. Trimming removed 3 bases from V and 2 bases from J; junction bases left unmatched: 6. The CDR3 covers 15 residues. Germline lookup yields CDR1 MNHEY and CDR2 SMNVEV (reference sequence). As regards this clone: This CDR3 is also generated by other DNA sequences in the sample.

This TCR was sampled from a man in his forties or fifties in good health and CMV-seropositive. The chain couples TRBV27 to TRBJ2-7, with 8 nucleotides matching TRBD1. The material sequenced was PBMCs. This CDR3 reads CASSLAGTGAYEQYF. CDR3 sequence (DNA): TGTGCCAGCAGTTTGGCCGGGACAGGTGCCTACGAGCAGTACTTC.